This is a list of T cell receptor beta chains from one sample in a study of blood T cells in healthy people across ages. TCRdb fed the 5' RACE reads into MiXCR, producing one record per CDR3 protein. The data contain over 600,000 distinct CDR3 sequences, 46% of them singletons. The sequencing sample was made of blood. These receptors were collected from a man older than 75 in good health. CDR3s include the opening cysteine and the closing phenylalanine or tryptophan. D genes are given only for firm matches. The size entry is marked missing in some rows and otherwise reads once, few, many or a size class.

j_call | d_call | v_call | clone_size | cdr3_aa | cdr3_nt
TRBJ1-2 | - | TRBV5-1 | few | CASNLGPGTEKNYGYTF | TGCGCCAGCAACTTAGGGCCCGGGACGGAGAAAAACTATGGCTACACCTTC
TRBJ2-7 | - | TRBV7-8 | many | CASSSRSYEQYF | TGTGCCAGCAGCTCCCGATCCTACGAGCAGTACTTC
TRBJ2-3 | TRBD2 | TRBV12-3/TRBV12-4 | few | CASSLGLADTSTDTQYF | TGTGCCAGCAGTTTAGGACTAGCGGACACTAGCACAGATACGCAGTATTTT
TRBJ2-1 | - | TRBV5-1 | - | CASSLGGFSSYNEQFF | TGCGCCAGCAGCTTGGGGGGATTCAGCAGCTACAATGAGCAGTTCTTC
TRBJ2-4 | - | TRBV7-2 | - | CASSSTTEAKNIQYF | TGTGCCAGCAGCTCGACGACTGAAGCCAAAAACATTCAGTACTTC
TRBJ1-3 | TRBD1 | TRBV10-3 | - | CAISASQGASSGNTIYF | TGTGCCATCAGTGCCTCGCAGGGGGCGAGCTCTGGAAACACCATATATTTT
TRBJ2-7 | TRBD2 | TRBV7-2 | few | CASSQGSGSSYEQYF | TGTGCCAGCAGCCAAGGTAGCGGGAGCTCCTACGAGCAGTACTTC
TRBJ2-2 | TRBD2 | TRBV6-1 | - | CASSRLAGGGGELFF | TGTGCCAGCAGTCGGCTAGCGGGAGGTGGAGGGGAGCTGTTTTTT
TRBJ1-1 | - | TRBV5-1 | - | CASSIGQTNTEAFF | TGCGCCAGCAGCATTGGACAGACGAACACTGAAGCTTTCTTT
TRBJ2-3 | TRBD2 | TRBV12-3/TRBV12-4 | - | CASSASGGGTDTQYF | TGTGCCAGCAGTGCTAGCGGAGGAGGCACAGATACGCAGTATTTT
TRBJ2-1 | - | TRBV29-1 | - | CSGGRRYNEQFF | TGCAGCGGGGGGAGACGTTACAATGAGCAGTTCTTC
TRBJ2-5 | - | TRBV5-1 | many | CASSAYQETQYF | TGCGCCAGCTCTGCGTACCAAGAGACCCAGTACTTC
TRBJ2-1 | - | TRBV7-2 | many | CASSLASGGKRYNEQFF | TGTGCCAGCAGCTTAGCATCTGGCGGGAAACGCTACAATGAGCAGTTCTTC
TRBJ1-6 | - | TRBV20-1 | - | CSARGGGSLHF | TGCAGTGCTAGAGGGGGGGGCTCCCTCCACTTT
TRBJ2-7 | TRBD1 | TRBV30 | - | CAWSSDRGHEQYF | TGTGCCTGGAGTTCGGACAGGGGGCACGAGCAGTACTTC
TRBJ2-3 | - | TRBV28 | - | CASSASGAGRGTDTQYF | TGTGCCAGCAGTGCCTCAGGGGCGGGTCGGGGGACAGATACGCAGTATTTT
TRBJ2-7 | - | TRBV21-1 | - | CASSKGRQGSHEQYF | TGTGCCAGCAGCAAAGGAAGACAGGGTTCCCACGAGCAGTACTTC
TRBJ2-3 | - | TRBV14 | - | CASTDQGLTQYF | TGTGCCAGCACAGATCAGGGTCTTACGCAGTATTTT
TRBJ2-1 | TRBD2 | TRBV7-6 | - | CASSPLPTSGRANEQFF | TGTGCCAGCAGCCCCCTCCCGACTAGCGGGAGGGCCAATGAACAGTTCTTC
TRBJ2-3 | - | TRBV7-9 | - | CASSYGRGAHTDTQYF | TGTGCCAGCAGCTACGGTAGGGGGGCGCACACAGATACGCAGTATTTT
TRBJ2-7 | TRBD1 | TRBV4-3 | - | CASSQTDRSSYEQYF | TGCGCCAGCAGCCAAACGGACAGGAGCTCCTACGAGCAGTACTTC
TRBJ2-1 | - | TRBV30 | few | CAWSVQGSNEQFF | TGTGCCTGGAGTGTACAGGGCAGCAATGAGCAGTTCTTC
TRBJ2-7 | - | TRBV5-1 | - | CASSFAQSFNEQYF | TGCGCCAGCAGCTTTGCCCAATCCTTCAATGAGCAGTACTTC
TRBJ1-2 | - | TRBV6-1 | - | CASREDVRAYYGYTF | TGTGCCAGCAGAGAAGACGTCAGGGCATACTATGGCTACACCTTC
TRBJ2-3 | TRBD2 | TRBV24-1 | - | CATSGGLAGGPGTDTQYF | TGTGCCACCAGTGGCGGGCTAGCGGGAGGGCCCGGCACAGATACGCAGTATTTT
TRBJ1-5 | - | TRBV28 | - | CASKLGADQPQHF | TGTGCCAGCAAGTTGGGGGCTGATCAGCCCCAGCATTTT
TRBJ2-3 | - | TRBV10-1 | many | CASSTGFGDTQYF | TGCGCCAGCAGTACGGGATTCGGGGATACGCAGTATTTT
TRBJ2-7 | - | TRBV21-1 | - | CASSKPGQGSEQYF | TGTGCCAGCAGCAAACCGGGACAGGGGAGCGAGCAGTACTTC
TRBJ2-7 | TRBD2 | TRBV20-1 | once | CSARPLAGGYYNEQYF | TGCAGTGCTAGACCTCTAGCGGGAGGGTACTACAATGAGCAGTACTTC
TRBJ1-1 | - | TRBV5-1 | few | CASSLVGRMGTEAFF | TGCGCCAGCAGCTTGGTAGGGAGAATGGGCACTGAAGCTTTCTTT
TRBJ2-7 | TRBD2 | TRBV5-4 | - | CASSPSGGRGSHEQYF | TGTGCCAGCAGCCCTAGCGGTGGGAGAGGGTCCCACGAGCAGTACTTC
TRBJ2-4 | TRBD1 | TRBV7-9 | - | CASSLTGAAKGIQYF | TGTGCCAGCAGCTTGACAGGGGCTGCCAAAGGCATTCAGTACTTC
TRBJ1-4 | - | TRBV7-9 | few | CASARREVGEKLFF | TGTGCCAGCGCACGCAGGGAGGTCGGAGAAAAACTGTTTTTT
TRBJ2-3 | - | TRBV5-1 | few | CASRGSSGPGTDTQYF | TGCGCCAGCAGAGGTTCAAGCGGCCCTGGCACAGATACGCAGTATTTT
TRBJ2-7 | - | TRBV5-1 | - | CASSFGTRAFEQYF | TGCGCCAGCAGCTTCGGGACGAGGGCCTTCGAGCAGTACTTC
TRBJ2-1 | TRBD2 | TRBV7-2 | - | CASTGTSGTNNEQFF | TGTGCCAGCACCGGGACTAGCGGGACTAACAATGAGCAGTTCTTC